Included here is one TCR beta chain sequence, with context. Its antigen has not been determined. Relative to the germline gene, one junction end is altered; a read error may explain this. The library was obtained by multiplex PCR. The sequencer listed for this sample is Illumina HiSeq 4000. TCR beta libraries were built with iRepertoire HTBI primers and Arm-PCR amplification of CDR3 regions. Before sequencing, the PCR products went through gel purification. Under the source paper's analysis protocol: A total of 62 TRBV and more than twelve TRBJ segments were identified across samples and were used for gene usage analysis of CDR3 amino acid clonotypes. COPE and FqMerger were used to merge the filtered high-quality paired reads into contigs. BLAST was used to align contigs to IMGT TRBV, TRBD and TRBJ reference genes, with CDR3 defined following IMGT. Clonotypes above 0.1% frequency were classified as highly expanded clones. Shannon entropy served as the measure of repertoire diversity, while the Gini coefficient captured V-J evenness. Clonotypes shared by more than one individual were considered public. TCRdb reprocessed the public reads (quality trimming at Q25 with fastp, clone calling with MiXCR) and kept in-frame beta chains. Each entry is one CDR3 protein sequence, shown with its most common DNA and genes. TCRdb's processing, not the authors', yielded these V and J calls. The sample yields 400,000 to 500,000 distinct CDR3 sequences; around a fifth were counted once. The top ten hold roughly 7.7% of the sample.

This specimen belongs to a study of regulatory T cells in long-lasting Graves disease (dated by TCRdb to the early 2020s). For the study in its entirety: To count as having persistent Graves' disease, a patient had to have received antithyroid drug treatment for over 5 years with TSH receptor autoantibodies remaining persistently positive. The study took place in China and was registered as a clinical trial. Persistent Graves' disease patients were compared with newly diagnosed Graves' disease patients by peripheral blood TCR sequencing and RNA sequencing. Antithyroid drugs had been taken for 8.5 to 12 years on average by persistent Graves' disease patients in the clinical cohort. A total of some 33 samples were covered by TCR sequencing, comprising roughly 13 persistent and roughly 20 newly diagnosed Graves' disease patients.

General findings and caveats noted by the study authors: The authors acknowledged the small sample size as a limitation that may reduce accuracy. Only the TCR beta chain was sequenced and analyzed. Because the primary lesion, thyroid tissue, could not be accessed, the study looked at peripheral blood alone. More public clonotypes were shared among persistent patients (roughly 2,700) than among newly diagnosed patients (966). Compared with newly diagnosed patients, persistent Graves' disease patients had lower TCR Shannon entropy and fewer highly expanded clones, which suggests clonal expansion.

Explained via the paper, the time point label denotes: persistent/refractory GD, antithyroid drugs over 5 years with positive TRAb. RNA was extracted from PBMCs in TRIzol for both TCR sequencing and RNA sequencing. Graves' disease was diagnosed according to American Thyroid Association guidelines. The patients came from an endocrinology department in Xi'an, China. Each patient gave about 8.1 milliliters of peripheral blood, collected in an EDTA anticoagulant tube. PBMCs were isolated by Ficoll Paque Plus density gradient separation without further T cell sorting. An Agilent 2100 Bioanalyzer and agarose gel were used to check RNA quality, and a NanoDrop 2000 was used to measure RNA concentration. Sequenced material: peripheral blood mononuclear cells (PBMCs), taken when the disease was refractory, from a patient treated with antithyroid drugs. The sequence was collected from a female donor with Graves disease.

The CDR3 region has the sequence CAASRVYWQELSYEQYF. The DNA sequence is as follows: TGTGCCGCCAGCAGAGTGTATTGGCAGGAGCTATCCTACGAGCAGTACTTC. The chain is encoded by TRBV15 joined to TRBJ2-7; too little of a D gene remains to name it. Looking up the germline V gene (reference sequence) yields CDR1 LNHNV and CDR2 YYDKDF. Its CDR3 holds 17 amino acids, cysteine through phenylalanine. Here the CDR3 DNA is all that survives: 51 bases in frame from base 1.